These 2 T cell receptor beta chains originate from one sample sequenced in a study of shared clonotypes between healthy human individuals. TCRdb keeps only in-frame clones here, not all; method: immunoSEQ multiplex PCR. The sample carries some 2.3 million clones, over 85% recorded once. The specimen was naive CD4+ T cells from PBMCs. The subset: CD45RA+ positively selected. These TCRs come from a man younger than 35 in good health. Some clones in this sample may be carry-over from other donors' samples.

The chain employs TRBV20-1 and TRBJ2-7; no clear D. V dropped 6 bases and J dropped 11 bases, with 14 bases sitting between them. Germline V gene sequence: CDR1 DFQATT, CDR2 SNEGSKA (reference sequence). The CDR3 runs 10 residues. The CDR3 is CSAKQDIEYF. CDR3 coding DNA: TGCAGTGCGAAACAAGACATAGAGTACTTC.

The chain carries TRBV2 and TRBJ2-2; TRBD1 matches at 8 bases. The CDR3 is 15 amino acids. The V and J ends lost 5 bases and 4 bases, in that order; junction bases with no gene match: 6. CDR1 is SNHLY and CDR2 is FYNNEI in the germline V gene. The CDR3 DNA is TGTGCCAGCAGTAGGACAGGGACTTCCACCGGGGAGCTGTTTTTT. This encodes CASSRTGTSTGELFF.